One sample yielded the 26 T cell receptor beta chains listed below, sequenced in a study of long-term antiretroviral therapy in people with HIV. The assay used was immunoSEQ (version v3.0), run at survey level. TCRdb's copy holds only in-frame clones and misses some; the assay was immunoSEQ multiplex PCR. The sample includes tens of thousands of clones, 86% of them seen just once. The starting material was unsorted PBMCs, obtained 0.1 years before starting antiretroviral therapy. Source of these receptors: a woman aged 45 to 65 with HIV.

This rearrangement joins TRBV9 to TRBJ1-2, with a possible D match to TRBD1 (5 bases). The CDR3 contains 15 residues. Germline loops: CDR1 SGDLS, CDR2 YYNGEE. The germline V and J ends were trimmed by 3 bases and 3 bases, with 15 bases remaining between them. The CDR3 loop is CASSGESDSHYGYTF. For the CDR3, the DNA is TGTGCCAGCAGCGGGGAATCCGACAGCCACTATGGCTACACCTTC.

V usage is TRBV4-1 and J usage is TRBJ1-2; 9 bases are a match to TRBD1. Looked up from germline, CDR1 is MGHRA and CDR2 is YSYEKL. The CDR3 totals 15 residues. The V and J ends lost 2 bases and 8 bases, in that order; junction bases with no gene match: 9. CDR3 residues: CASSQPRDRVDGYTF. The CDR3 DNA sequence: TGCGCCAGCAGCCAACCCCGGGACAGGGTCGACGGCTACACCTTC.

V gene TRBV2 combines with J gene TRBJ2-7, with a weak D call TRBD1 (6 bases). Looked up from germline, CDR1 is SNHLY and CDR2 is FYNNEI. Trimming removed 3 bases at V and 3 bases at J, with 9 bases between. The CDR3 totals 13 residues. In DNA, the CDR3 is TGTGCCAGCAGTGACCAGGGGCACTACGAGCAGTACTTC. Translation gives CASSDQGHYEQYF.

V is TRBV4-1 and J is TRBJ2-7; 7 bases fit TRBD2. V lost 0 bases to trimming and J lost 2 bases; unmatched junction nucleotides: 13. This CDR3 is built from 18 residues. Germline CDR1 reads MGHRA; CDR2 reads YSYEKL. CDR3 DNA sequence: TGCGCCAGCAGCCAAGATGGGGCCGGTTGGCGGGAGACCTACGAGCAGTACTTC. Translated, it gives CASSQDGAGWRETYEQYF.

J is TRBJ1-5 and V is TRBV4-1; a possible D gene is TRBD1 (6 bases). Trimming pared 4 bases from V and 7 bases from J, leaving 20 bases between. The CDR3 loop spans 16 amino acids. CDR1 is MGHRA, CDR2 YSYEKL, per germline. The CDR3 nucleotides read TGCGCCAGCAGCCTTAGGACAGAGACCGGGGAGCAGCCCCAGCATTTT. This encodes CASSLRTETGEQPQHF.

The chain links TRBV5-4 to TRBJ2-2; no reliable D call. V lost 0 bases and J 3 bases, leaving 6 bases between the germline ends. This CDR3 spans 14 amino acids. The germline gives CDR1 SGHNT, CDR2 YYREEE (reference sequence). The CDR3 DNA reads TGTGCCAGCAGCTTGGACGGTTACACCGGGGAGCTGTTTTTT. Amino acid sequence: CASSLDGYTGELFF.

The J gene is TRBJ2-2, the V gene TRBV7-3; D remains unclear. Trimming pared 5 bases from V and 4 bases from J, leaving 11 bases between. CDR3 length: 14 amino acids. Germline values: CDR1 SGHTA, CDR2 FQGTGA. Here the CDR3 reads CASSPQPSTGELFF. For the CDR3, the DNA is TGTGCCAGCAGCCCCCAGCCGAGCACCGGGGAGCTGTTTTTT. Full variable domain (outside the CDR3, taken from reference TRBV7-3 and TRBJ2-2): GAGVSQTPSNKVTEKGKYVELRCDPISGHTALYWYRQSLGQGPEFLIYFQGTGAADDSGLPNDRFFAVRPEGSVSTLKIQRTERGDSAVYLCASSPQPSTGELFFGEGSRLTVL.

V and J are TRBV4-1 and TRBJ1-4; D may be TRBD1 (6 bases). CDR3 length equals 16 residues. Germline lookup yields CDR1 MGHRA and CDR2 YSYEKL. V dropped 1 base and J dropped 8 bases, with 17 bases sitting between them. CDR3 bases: TGCGCCAGCAGCCAAGGGTCAGGGGATGGATCCGAAAAACTGTTTTTT. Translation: CASSQGSGDGSEKLFF.

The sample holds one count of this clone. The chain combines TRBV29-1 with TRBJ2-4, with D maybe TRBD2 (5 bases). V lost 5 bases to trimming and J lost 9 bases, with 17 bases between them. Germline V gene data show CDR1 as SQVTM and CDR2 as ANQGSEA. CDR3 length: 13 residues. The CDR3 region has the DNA TGCAGCGTTTCCCAGATCTCGAGCGGCATTCAGTACTTC. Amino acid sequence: CSVSQISSGIQYF.

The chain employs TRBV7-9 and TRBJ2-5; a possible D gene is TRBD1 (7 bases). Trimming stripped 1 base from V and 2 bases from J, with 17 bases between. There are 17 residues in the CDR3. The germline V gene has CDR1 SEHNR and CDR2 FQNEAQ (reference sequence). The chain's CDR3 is CASSLEWGRGVQETQYF. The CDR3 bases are TGTGCCAGCAGCTTAGAGTGGGGCAGGGGGGTTCAAGAGACCCAGTACTTC.

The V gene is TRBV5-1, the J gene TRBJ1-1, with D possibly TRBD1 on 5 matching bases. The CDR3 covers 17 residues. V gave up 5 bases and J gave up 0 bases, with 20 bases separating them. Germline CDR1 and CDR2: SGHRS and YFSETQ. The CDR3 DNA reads TGCGCCAGCAGAACAGGAGACGGCCTAGGACTGAACACTGAAGCTTTCTTT. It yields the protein CASRTGDGLGLNTEAFF.

CDR3 nucleotides: TGTGCCTGGTACAGACCCGCCGGGTCCACTGAAGCTTTCTTT. It codes for CAWYRPAGSTEAFF. V and J are TRBV30 and TRBJ1-1; D is ambiguous. The V end was cut by 5 bases, the J end by 4 bases, with 17 bases between. The CDR3 consists of 14 residues. CDR1 is GTSNPN, CDR2 SVGIG, per germline (reference sequence).

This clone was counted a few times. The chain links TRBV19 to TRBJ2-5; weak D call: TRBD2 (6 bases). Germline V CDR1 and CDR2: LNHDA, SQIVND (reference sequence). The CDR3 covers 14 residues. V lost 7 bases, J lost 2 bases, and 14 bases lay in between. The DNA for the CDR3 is TGTGCCAGTACAGGCATTGGGGGGCAAGAGACCCAGTACTTC. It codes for CASTGIGGQETQYF. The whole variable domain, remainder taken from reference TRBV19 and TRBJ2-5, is DGGITQSPKYLFRKEGQNVTLSCEQNLNHDAMYWYRQDPGQGLRLIYYSQIVNDFQKGDIAEGYSVSREKKESFPLTVTSAQKNPTAFYLCASTGIGGQETQYFGPGTRLLVL.

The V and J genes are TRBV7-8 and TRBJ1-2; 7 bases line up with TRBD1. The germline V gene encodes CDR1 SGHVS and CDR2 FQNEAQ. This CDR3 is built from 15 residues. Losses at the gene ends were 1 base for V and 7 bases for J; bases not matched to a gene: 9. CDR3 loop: CASSLEQGRVAGYTF. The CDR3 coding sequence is TGTGCCAGCAGCTTAGAACAGGGGAGAGTCGCTGGCTACACCTTC.

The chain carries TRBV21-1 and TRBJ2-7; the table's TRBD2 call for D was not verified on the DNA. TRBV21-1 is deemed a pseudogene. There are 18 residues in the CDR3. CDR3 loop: CASSKLGSAGPSSYEQYF. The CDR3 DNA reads TGTGCCAGCAGCAAATTGGGTAGTGCGGGGCCTAGCTCCTACGAGCAGTACTTC.

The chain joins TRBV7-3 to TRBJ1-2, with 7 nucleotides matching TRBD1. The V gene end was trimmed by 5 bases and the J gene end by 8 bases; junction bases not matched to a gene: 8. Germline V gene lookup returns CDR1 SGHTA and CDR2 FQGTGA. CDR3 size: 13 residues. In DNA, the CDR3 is TGTGCCAGCAGCCTCACAGGGGCCCAAGGCTACACCTTC. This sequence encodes CASSLTGAQGYTF. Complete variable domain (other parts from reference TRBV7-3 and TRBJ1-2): GAGVSQTPSNKVTEKGKYVELRCDPISGHTALYWYRQSLGQGPEFLIYFQGTGAADDSGLPNDRFFAVRPEGSVSTLKIQRTERGDSAVYLCASSLTGAQGYTFGSGTRLTVV.

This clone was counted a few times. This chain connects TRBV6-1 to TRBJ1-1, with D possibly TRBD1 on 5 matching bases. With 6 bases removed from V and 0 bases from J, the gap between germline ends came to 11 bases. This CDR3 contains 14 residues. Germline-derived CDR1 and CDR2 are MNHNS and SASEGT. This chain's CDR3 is CASREGRMNTEAFF. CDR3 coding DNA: TGTGCCAGCAGAGAGGGACGGATGAACACTGAAGCTTTCTTT.

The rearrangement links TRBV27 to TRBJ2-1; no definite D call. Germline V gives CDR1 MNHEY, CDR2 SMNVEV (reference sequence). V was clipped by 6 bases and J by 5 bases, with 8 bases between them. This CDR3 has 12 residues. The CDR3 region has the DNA TGTGCCAGCAGCCCCCCGGACAATGAGCAGTTCTTC. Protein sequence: CASSPPDNEQFF.

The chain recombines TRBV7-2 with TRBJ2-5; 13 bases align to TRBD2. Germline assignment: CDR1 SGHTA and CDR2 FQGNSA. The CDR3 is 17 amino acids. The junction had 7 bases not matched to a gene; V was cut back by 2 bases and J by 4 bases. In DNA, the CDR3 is TGTGCCAGCAGCTTAATGGTACGGACTAGCGGGGGAGAGACCCAGTACTTC. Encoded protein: CASSLMVRTSGGETQYF.

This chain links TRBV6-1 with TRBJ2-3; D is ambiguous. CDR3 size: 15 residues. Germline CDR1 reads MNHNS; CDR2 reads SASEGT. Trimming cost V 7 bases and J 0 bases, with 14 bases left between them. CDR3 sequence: CASTTSRISTDTQYF. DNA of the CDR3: TGTGCCAGCACTACCAGCCGGATCAGCACAGATACGCAGTATTTT.

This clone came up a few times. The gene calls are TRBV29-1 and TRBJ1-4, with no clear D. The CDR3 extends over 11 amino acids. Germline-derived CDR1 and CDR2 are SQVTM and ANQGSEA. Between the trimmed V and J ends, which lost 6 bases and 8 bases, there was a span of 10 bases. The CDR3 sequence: CSVHAREKLFF. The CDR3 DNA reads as TGCAGCGTCCACGCTAGGGAAAAACTGTTTTTT.

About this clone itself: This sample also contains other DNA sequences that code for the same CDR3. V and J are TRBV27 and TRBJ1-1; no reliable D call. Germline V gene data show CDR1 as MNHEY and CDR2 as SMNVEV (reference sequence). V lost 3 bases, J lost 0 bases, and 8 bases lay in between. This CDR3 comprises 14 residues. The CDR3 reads CASSLGRLNTEAFF. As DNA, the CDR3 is TGTGCCAGCAGTTTGGGCCGACTGAACACTGAAGCTTTCTTT.

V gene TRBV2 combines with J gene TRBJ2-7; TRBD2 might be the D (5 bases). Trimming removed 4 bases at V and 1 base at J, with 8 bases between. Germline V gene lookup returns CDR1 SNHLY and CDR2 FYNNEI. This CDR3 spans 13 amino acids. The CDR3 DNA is TGTGCCAGCAGTGTTGGAGGTTCCTACGAGCAGTACTTC. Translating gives CASSVGGSYEQYF.

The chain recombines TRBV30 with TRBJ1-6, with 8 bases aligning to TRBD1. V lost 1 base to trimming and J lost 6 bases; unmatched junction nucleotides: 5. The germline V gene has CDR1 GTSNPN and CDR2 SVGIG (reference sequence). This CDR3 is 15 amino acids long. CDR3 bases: TGTGCCTGGAGTGCCCAGGGGGCCGTTAATTCACCCCTCCACTTT. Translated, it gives CAWSAQGAVNSPLHF.

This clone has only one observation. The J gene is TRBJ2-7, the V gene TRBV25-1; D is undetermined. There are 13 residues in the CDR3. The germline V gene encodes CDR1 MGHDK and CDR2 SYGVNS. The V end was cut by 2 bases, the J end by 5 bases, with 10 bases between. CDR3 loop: CASSEHLRHEQYF. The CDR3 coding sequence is TGTGCCAGCAGTGAACATCTGCGCCACGAGCAGTACTTC.

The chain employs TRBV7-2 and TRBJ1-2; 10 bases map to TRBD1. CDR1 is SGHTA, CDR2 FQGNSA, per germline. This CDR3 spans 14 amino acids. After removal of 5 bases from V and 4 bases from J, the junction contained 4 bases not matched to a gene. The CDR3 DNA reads TGTGCCAGCAGCAAACGGACAGGGGGCTATGGCTACACCTTC. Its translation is CASSKRTGGYGYTF.